This TCR beta chain was recorded in a study of shared clonotypes between healthy human individuals. Turning to this clone: Its antigen remains unidentified. In the same sample, other DNA sequences code for this CDR3.

Trimming took off 0 bases at V and 1 base at J, with 8 bases between the two ends. CDR3 size: 15 residues. CDR1 and CDR2 from the germline V gene are SGDLS and YYNGEE. Findings of the study overall: Naive subsets generally had larger estimated richness than memory subsets. Clonotypes shared by all four donors outscored non-shared clonotypes in generation probability.

Genomic DNA of every subset was divided equally among multiple immunoSEQ plates. Authors' processing steps: For the immunoSEQ data, sequences were junction-only without quality scores, so filtering differed. The method was immunoSEQ multiplex PCR; TCRdb's version includes in-frame clones alone and lacks a portion of them. That table supplies the V and J calls and clone size; D and trimming were determined from the DNA. The table lists around 1.9 million clones, approximately 92% of them singletons. Terminally differentiated effector memory CD45RA+ cells were excluded from the naive CD8 cells, which were CD45RO-negative and positively selected for CCR7.

This chain uses TRBV9 with TRBJ1-5; no definite D call. This receptor was identified in a man aged 18 to 29 in good health. Some clones in this sample may be carry-over from other donors' samples. Specimen: naive CD8+ T cells from PBMCs. The CDR3 here is CASSVAGNSNQPQHF. In nucleotides, the CDR3 is TGTGCCAGCAGCGTAGCCGGGAACAGCAATCAGCCCCAGCATTTT.